The TCR beta chain described here comes from a study of blood T cell repertoires in COVID-19. Using immunoSEQ multiplex PCR, the repertoire was profiled, and TCRdb retains in-frame clones only, with some absent. The sample lists about 220,000 clones; 82% were seen once. This clone has a single count. Germline lookup yields CDR1 SGHNT and CDR2 YENEEA. The CDR3 loop spans 16 amino acids. V was clipped by 5 bases and J by 3 bases, with 18 bases between them. The sample was PBMCs or T cells enriched from blood (not recorded which). The J gene is TRBJ2-3, the V gene TRBV11-3; D possibly corresponds to TRBD2 (6 bases). This TCR derives from a woman aged 60 to 75 who had recovered from COVID-19. CDR3 protein: CASSATGLQRTDTQYF. CDR3 coding DNA: TGTGCCAGCAGCGCCACCGGACTACAAAGAACAGATACGCAGTATTTT.